The sequence of this T cell receptor beta chain was determined in a study of blood T cell repertoires in COVID-19. Study context: T cells, B-cell-depleted T cells, or PBMCs supplied cDNA or gDNA.

This clone was seen at least ten times. Trimming shortened V by 0 bases and J by 6 bases, and 8 bases separated the two germline ends. CDR1 and CDR2 (germline): GTSNPN, SVGIG (reference sequence). The length of the CDR3 is 13 residues. The protocol was immunoSEQ multiplex PCR, while the TCRdb copy is restricted to in-frame clones and leaves out a portion. The sample has about 80,000 clones; about 80% are singletons. Specimen: peripheral blood. The genes are TRBV30 and TRBJ2-2; no clear D. The clonotype was recovered from a man over 45 with active or convalescent COVID-19. The CDR3 loop is CAWSVRESGELFF. The CDR3, as DNA: TGTGCCTGGAGTGTACGAGAATCCGGGGAGCTGTTTTTT.